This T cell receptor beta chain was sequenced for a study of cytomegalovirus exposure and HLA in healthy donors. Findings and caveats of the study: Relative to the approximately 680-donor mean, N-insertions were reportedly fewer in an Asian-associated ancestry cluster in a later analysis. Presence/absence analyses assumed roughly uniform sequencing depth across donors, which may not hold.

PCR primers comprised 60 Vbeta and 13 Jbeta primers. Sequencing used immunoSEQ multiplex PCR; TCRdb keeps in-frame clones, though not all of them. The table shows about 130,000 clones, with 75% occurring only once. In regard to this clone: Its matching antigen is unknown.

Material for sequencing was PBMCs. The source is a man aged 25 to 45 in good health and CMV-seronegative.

The CDR3 bases are TGTGCCAGCAGACCCGGGGGACTGGTAAACACTGAAGCTTTCTTT. It encodes CASRPGGLVNTEAFF. V gene TRBV28 combines with J gene TRBJ1-1; tentative D call: TRBD1 (5 bases). The CDR3 runs to 15 residues. V shed 6 bases and J shed 2 bases, with 16 bases lying between them. Germline values: CDR1 MDHEN, CDR2 SYDVKM.